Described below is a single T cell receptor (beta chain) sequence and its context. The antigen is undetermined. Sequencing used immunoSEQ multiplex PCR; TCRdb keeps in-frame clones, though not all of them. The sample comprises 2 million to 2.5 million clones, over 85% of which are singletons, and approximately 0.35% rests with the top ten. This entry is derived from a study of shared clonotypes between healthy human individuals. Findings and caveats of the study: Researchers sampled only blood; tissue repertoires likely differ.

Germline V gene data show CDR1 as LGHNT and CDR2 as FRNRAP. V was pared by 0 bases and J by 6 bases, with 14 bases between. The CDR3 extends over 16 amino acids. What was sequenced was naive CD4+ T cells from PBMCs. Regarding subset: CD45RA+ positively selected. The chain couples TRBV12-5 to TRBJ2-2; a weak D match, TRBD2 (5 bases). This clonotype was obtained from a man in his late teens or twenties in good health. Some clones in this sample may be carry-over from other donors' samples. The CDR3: CASGLVRGEAAGELFF. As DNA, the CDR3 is TGTGCTAGTGGTTTGGTACGCGGAGAAGCGGCCGGGGAGCTGTTTTTT.